This TCR beta chain was captured by sequencing in a study of read filtering for tumor transcriptome and immune sequencing. Study at large: TCR-mapped reads were about 4 to 11 million with IR-seq versus roughly 80 to 1,300 with RNA-seq. The study, taken as a whole, reports: The sorted CD138-negative fraction was a mixed bone marrow immune population, not purified T cells. Single-read clonotypes: 80% to 90% of IR-seq clonotypes (around 3.6% of reads), roughly 70% of RNA-seq clonotypes (44.6% of reads).

The library was built from about 400 ng RNA with molecular barcoded adaptors for alpha/delta and beta/gamma chains. TCRdb processed the reads anew with MiXCR; each CDR3 protein has one entry. This sample has just over 14,000 distinct CDR3 sequences, with about a fifth found just once. This clonotype has at least ten counts. Its specificity is not known. The specimen sequenced was a population of CD138-negative cells sorted from bone marrow. This TCR was recovered from a donor aged 40 or over with multiple myeloma.

CDR3 sequence: CASSLGTAQDGEQFF. In nucleotides, the CDR3 is TGTGCCAGCAGCTTAGGGACAGCCCAAGACGGTGAGCAGTTCTTC. The rearrangement links TRBV7-2 to TRBJ2-1, with D perhaps TRBD1 (6 bases). Trimming left V 1 base short and J 9 bases short, with 16 bases between. This CDR3 region has 15 residues. Germline V gene sequence: CDR1 SGHTA, CDR2 FQGNSA.